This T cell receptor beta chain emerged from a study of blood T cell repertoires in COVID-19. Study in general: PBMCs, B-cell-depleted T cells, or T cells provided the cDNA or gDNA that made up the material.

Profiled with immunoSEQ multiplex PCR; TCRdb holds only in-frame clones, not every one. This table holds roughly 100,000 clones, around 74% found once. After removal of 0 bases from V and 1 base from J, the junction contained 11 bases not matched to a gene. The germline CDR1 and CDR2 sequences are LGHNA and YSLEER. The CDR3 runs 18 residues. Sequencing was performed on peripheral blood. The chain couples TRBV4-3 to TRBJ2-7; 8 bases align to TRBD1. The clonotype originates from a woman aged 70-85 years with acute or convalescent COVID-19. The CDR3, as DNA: TGCGCCAGCAGCCAAGATTTGTGGGGGACAGGAGCTTCCTACGAGCAGTACTTC. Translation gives CASSQDLWGTGASYEQYF.